These T cell receptor beta chains were read from a single sample in a study of T-cell reconstitution after alpha-beta-depleted transplantation in children. MiXCR, run by TCRdb on the PCR reads, gives a single entry per CDR3 protein. The sample lists 480,000 or so distinct CDR3 sequences, approximately 10% occurring once. The sequenced sample was PBMCs, obtained before TCRalphabeta/CD19-depleted stem cell transplant. The receptor set was obtained from a child aged 2 to 10 with inherited bone marrow failure, due to receive a stem cell transplant. Both conserved end residues are part of each CDR3. A D gene is named only where the DNA matches it firmly. Expanded clones are given a class, and other clones once, few, many or no size at all.

v_gene	abundance	j_gene	d_gene	CDR3nt	CDR3aa
TRBV12-3/TRBV12-4	many	TRBJ2-1	-	TGTGCCACCTCCCCCTGGGGGACTCCTGTCAATGAGCAGTTCTTC	CATSPWGTPVNEQFF
TRBV12-3/TRBV12-4	many	TRBJ2-7	-	TGTGCCAGCAGTTCAGAAATCTACGAGCAGTACTTC	CASSSEIYEQYF
TRBV3-1	many	TRBJ2-5	TRBD1	TGTGCCAGCAGCCAGAGGGACAGGGGTCCAGAGACCCAGTACTTC	CASSQRDRGPETQYF
TRBV20-1	few	TRBJ2-1	TRBD2	TGCAGTGCCTCCCGGACTAGCGGGATAGACAATGAGCAGTTCTTC	CSASRTSGIDNEQFF
TRBV6-1	many	TRBJ2-4	-	TGTGCCAGCAGTGAAAGACTAGGGGGAACGGACATTCAGTACTTC	CASSERLGGTDIQYF
TRBV7-9	many	TRBJ2-1	TRBD2	TGTGCCAGCAGCCCTAATGGACTAGCTGGAGCTAATGAGCAGTTCTTC	CASSPNGLAGANEQFF
TRBV6-1	-	TRBJ2-3	TRBD1	TGTGCCAGCAGTGAAATCGAAGGGGGCGGTTCGCAGTATTTT	CASSEIEGGGSQYF
TRBV28	-	TRBJ2-3	-	TGTGCCAGCAGGATGGGCCCTAGCACAGATACGCAGTATTTT	CASRMGPSTDTQYF
TRBV29-1	many	TRBJ2-1	-	TGCAACATCATGGGGCCCTCGGCCTACAATGAGCAGTTCTTC	CNIMGPSAYNEQFF
TRBV6-5	many	TRBJ2-1	TRBD2	TGTGCCAGCAGTTGGGGGACTAGCGGGAACAATGAGCAGTTCTTC	CASSWGTSGNNEQFF
TRBV20-1	many	TRBJ2-1	-	TGCAGTGCTAGCGAAGGAGGTGAGCAGTTCTTC	CSASEGGEQFF
TRBV12-3/TRBV12-4	-	TRBJ2-4	-	TGTGCCAGCAGTGGGGACAACAAAAACATTCAGTACTTC	CASSGDNKNIQYF
TRBV18	-	TRBJ2-6	-	TGTGCCAGCTCACCACCCGGTCTAGGGGTGACTGGGGCCAACGTCCTGACTTTC	CASSPPGLGVTGANVLTF
TRBV5-5	-	TRBJ2-1	TRBD1	TGTGCCAGCAGGCATACCCGGGACAGATCTTACAATGAGCAGTTCTTC	CASRHTRDRSYNEQFF
TRBV18	many	TRBJ2-4	-	TGTGCCAGCTCACCAGGGGATGGAAACATTCAGTACTTC	CASSPGDGNIQYF
TRBV3-1	-	TRBJ2-3	-	TGTGCCAGCACCTTCTCCGACCGGGGCACAGATACGCAGTATTTT	CASTFSDRGTDTQYF
TRBV4-3	-	TRBJ1-2	-	TGCGCCAGCAGCCAAGGGGGCCATGGCTACACCTTC	CASSQGGHGYTF
TRBV11-2	many	TRBJ2-1	-	TGTGCCAGCAGACCGGAAGGCCGACCTTACAATGAGCAGTTCTTC	CASRPEGRPYNEQFF
TRBV5-1	-	TRBJ2-5	-	TGCGCCAGCAGCCCGGTCCCGGAGGGACAAGAGACCCAGTACTTC	CASSPVPEGQETQYF
TRBV4-3	few	TRBJ2-1	TRBD2	TGCGCCAGCAGCCCGAGGACTAGCGGGAGTTCGTTAGCCCAACAGTTCTTC	CASSPRTSGSSLAQQFF
TRBV18	many	TRBJ2-7	-	TGTGCCAGCTCTCCTGTACAGGGTGTATACGAGCAGTACTTC	CASSPVQGVYEQYF
TRBV19	few	TRBJ1-1	-	TGTGCCAGTAGTATGGGGGCGAGCACTGAAGCTTTCTTT	CASSMGASTEAFF
TRBV7-2	few	TRBJ2-1	-	TGTGCCAGCAGCTCTACTACCAACAGGGCCTCACAGTTCTTC	CASSSTTNRASQFF
TRBV20-1	many	TRBJ2-1	-	TGCAGTGCTAGAGATCTAGCATCTGAGCAGTTCTTC	CSARDLASEQFF
TRBV4-3	many	TRBJ2-1	-	TGCGCCAGCAGCCAAGATGGCCCCGGGGAGGTGCAGTTCTTC	CASSQDGPGEVQFF
TRBV20-1	few	TRBJ1-1	-	TGCAGTGCTAGTTCACTTGTGGAACTGAACACTGAAGCTTTCTTT	CSASSLVELNTEAFF
TRBV6-1	many	TRBJ2-2	TRBD2	TGTGCCAGCAGATCCCTAGCGGGCACCGGGGAGCTGTTTTTT	CASRSLAGTGELFF
TRBV7-8	many	TRBJ2-3	-	TGTGCCAGCAGCTTAGCGTGGCGAGACGATACGCAGTATTTT	CASSLAWRDDTQYF
TRBV4-2	many	TRBJ2-3	TRBD1	TGTGCCAGCAGCCACGGGGACAGACAGAGCACAGATACGCAGTATTTT	CASSHGDRQSTDTQYF
TRBV3-1	few	TRBJ2-1	TRBD2	TGTGCCAGCAGCACACGACTAGCGGGAAGGATTGAGCAGTTCTTC	CASSTRLAGRIEQFF
TRBV27	many	TRBJ1-2	TRBD1	TGTGCCAGCAGCAAGACAGGGGGTTACTATGGCTACACCTTC	CASSKTGGYYGYTF
TRBV7-8	many	TRBJ2-7	TRBD1	TGTGCCTCGGGACAGGGATCCTACGAGCAGTACTTC	CASGQGSYEQYF
TRBV27	many	TRBJ2-7	TRBD1	TGTGCCAGCAGTATTGACAGGGGAAGCGAGCAGTACTTC	CASSIDRGSEQYF
TRBV6-2/TRBV6-3	many	TRBJ2-7	-	TGTGCCAGCTCAAGGGACCACTCCTACGAGCAGTACTTC	CASSRDHSYEQYF
TRBV18	few	TRBJ2-4	TRBD1	TGTGCCAGCTCACCCAACGACAGGGCCAACATTCAGTACTTC	CASSPNDRANIQYF
TRBV6-2/TRBV6-3	many	TRBJ1-2	-	TGTGCCAGCAATACCCTGGACAGCGTCTATGGCTACACCTTC	CASNTLDSVYGYTF
TRBV9	-	TRBJ2-1	TRBD2	TGTGCCAGCAGGGGGTCCACGGGAGGCCAATCCTACAATGAGCAGTTCTTC	CASRGSTGGQSYNEQFF
TRBV5-1	many	TRBJ2-2	-	TGCGCCAGCAGCCGTACCTCGGCGGTGTTCTTCGGGGAGCTGTTTTTT	CASSRTSAVFFGELFF
TRBV12-3/TRBV12-4	-	TRBJ2-1	-	TGTACCATCTGTTGGGGGACTTGGTTCAAGAACACCTACAATGAGCAGTTCTTC	CTICWGTWFKNTYNEQFF
TRBV5-1	many	TRBJ2-1	-	TGCGCCAGCAGCTTGGGCTCTAACTACAATGAGCAGTTCTTC	CASSLGSNYNEQFF
TRBV2	many	TRBJ2-3	-	TGTGCCACTAGCGAGGAGGGGACGCAGTATTTT	CATSEEGTQYF
TRBV12-3/TRBV12-4	many	TRBJ2-7	-	TGTGCCAGCCACCTGGGGGCTAGCGGTAAAACCTACGAGCAGTACTTC	CASHLGASGKTYEQYF
TRBV29-1	many	TRBJ2-7	TRBD1	TGCAGCGTTGAAACCCGGGACAGGAGCTACGAGCAGTACTTC	CSVETRDRSYEQYF
TRBV6-2/TRBV6-3	few	TRBJ1-2	-	TGTGCCAGCAGCGATATCGGGATCGGCTACACCTTC	CASSDIGIGYTF
TRBV7-9	few	TRBJ2-5	-	TGTGCCAGCAGCTTAGAACTACGCGAGGAGACCCAGTACTTC	CASSLELREETQYF
TRBV20-1	many	TRBJ1-2	TRBD1	TGCAGTGCCCCAGGACAGGGTGCGGGCTATGGCTACACCTTC	CSAPGQGAGYGYTF
TRBV12-3/TRBV12-4	many	TRBJ2-3	-	TGTGCCAGCAGTTTGGTGGGCCACCCGGGGGATACGCAGTATTTT	CASSLVGHPGDTQYF
TRBV27	many	TRBJ2-3	TRBD2	TGTGCCAGCAGTTTAGTTCTAGCGGGAGGGTCAGATACGCAGTATTTT	CASSLVLAGGSDTQYF
TRBV9	many	TRBJ2-2	TRBD1	TGTGCCAGCAGCGTACCCGTGGGACAGCCGAACACCGGGGAGCTGTTTTTT	CASSVPVGQPNTGELFF
TRBV5-4	few	TRBJ2-3	TRBD2	TGTGCCAGCAGCCTGGAGGCGGGAGAGGATGAAGATACGCAGTATTTT	CASSLEAGEDEDTQYF
TRBV21-1	many	TRBJ2-3	-	TGTGCCAGCAGCACCCGGGTAGCGGGGAAGCGAGATACGCAGTATTTT	CASSTRVAGKRDTQYF
TRBV30	many	TRBJ1-1	TRBD1	TGTGCCTGGAGGGGGGACGGGACAGCCCTTCAAGCTTTCTTT	CAWRGDGTALQAFF
TRBV5-1	-	TRBJ2-1	-	TGCGCCAGCAGCTTCTTTCCCAGCTCCTACAATGAGCAGTTCTTC	CASSFFPSSYNEQFF
TRBV29-1	many	TRBJ2-7	-	TGCAGCGTGGGCCCTTATCGCGGTTCCTACGAGCAGTACTTC	CSVGPYRGSYEQYF